Detailed here is one T cell receptor (beta chain). The sorted Tregs were CD4+CD25+CD127-/low cells. TCRdb recomputed calls from the 5' RACE reads with MiXCR, one row per CDR3 protein. The data contain roughly 8,500 distinct CDR3 sequences, approximately 46% of them singletons. Sequencing input: Tregs sorted from a lymph node. The TCR comes from a female donor with breast cancer.

The CDR3 sequence: CASSLGGNRADTQYF. In DNA, the CDR3 is TGCGCCAGCAGCTTGGGTGGGAATAGGGCAGATACGCAGTATTTT. The V gene is TRBV5-1, the J gene TRBJ2-3; D is unclear. Looked up from germline, CDR1 is SGHRS and CDR2 is YFSETQ. Deletions cut 0 bases from V and 4 bases from J, with 12 bases between. The CDR3 runs to 15 residues.